This TCR beta chain was obtained from a study of response to subunit inactivated influenza vaccine. Study results and limitations: Each seasonal influenza vaccination, the authors suggested, recruits few new T cells.

This clonotype was counted many times. Its target is not known. A single record per CDR3 protein comes from TCRdb applying MiXCR to the RT-PCR reads. The data hold hundreds of thousands of distinct CDR3 sequences, with about 14% observed a single time. The specimen was PBMCs from blood, collected 14 days before vaccination. This TCR was sampled from a man aged 50 to 59 who received an inactivated influenza vaccine.

The CDR3 sequence: CASSSNRVQSPLHF. Here the CDR3 DNA reads TGTGCCAGCAGTTCCAACAGGGTACAGTCACCCCTCCACTTT. The chain recombines TRBV12-3 or TRBV12-4 with TRBJ1-6; tentatively, D is TRBD1 (6 bases). Trimming removed 4 bases at V and 10 bases at J, with 14 bases between. The CDR3 has 14 amino acids.